Reported below is one T cell receptor (beta chain). The table came from immunoSEQ multiplex PCR; TCRdb's copy has only in-frame clones and leaves some out. The sample lists 110,000 or so clones; about 91% were seen once. This CDR3 comprises 15 residues. V shed 0 bases and J 7 bases; nucleotides not matched to a gene: 4. Per germline, CDR1 KGHSH and CDR2 LQKENI. This specimen belongs to a study of T cell responses to AZD1222 COVID-19 vaccine. This sequence originates from an adult in good health. Material: peripheral blood, obtained on day 0 of AZD1222 vaccination. The chain joins TRBV18 to TRBJ1-2, with 11 bases matching TRBD1. CDR3 DNA sequence: TGTGCCAGCTCACCACCGGGAGGACAGGGGGCTGGCTACACCTTC. Translation: CASSPPGGQGAGYTF.